This T cell receptor beta chain was found in a study of blood T cell repertoires in COVID-19. Study details: The United States, Italy and Spain provided the acute and convalescent COVID-19 samples. T cells, B-cell-depleted T cells, or PBMCs supplied cDNA or gDNA.

As originally analysed: Cell counts per sample came from amplifying reference gene primers. Clones were read by immunoSEQ multiplex PCR, and TCRdb kept only the in-frame ones, dropping some. The DNA was the basis for D and trimming; V, J and clone size are from that table. The data show over 200,000 clones, 88% seen once. This CDR3 comprises 14 residues. CDR1 is SGHRS and CDR2 is YFSETQ in the germline V gene. V was pared by 2 bases and J by 6 bases, with 14 bases between. The gene calls are TRBV5-1 and TRBJ1-2, with a tentative D call TRBD1 (6 bases). The source material was peripheral blood. This TCR was recovered from a human donor in a cohort sampled during active COVID-19. The CDR3 protein is CASSFQDSTNGYTF. In DNA form, the CDR3 reads TGCGCCAGCAGCTTCCAGGACAGTACCAATGGCTACACCTTC.